This TCR beta chain was sequenced during a study of cytomegalovirus exposure and HLA in healthy donors. Study-wide points: In presence/absence analyses, roughly uniform sequencing depth across donors was assumed. According to an earlier analysis, most TCR beta V segments yielded productive rearrangements about 87% or about 30% of the time.

Primers included in the PCR were 60 Vbeta and 13 Jbeta primers. Measured with immunoSEQ multiplex PCR; TCRdb has only the in-frame clones, and not every one. The table records 65,000 to 95,000 clones, 79% of them present only once. As concerns this clone: Its antigen is still unknown.

The TCR originated in a man aged 25 to 45 in good health and CMV-seronegative. Sequences were obtained from PBMCs.

Written as DNA, the CDR3 is TGTGCCAGCACCCCAACAGGGGGTCCACCCACGGGTACGCAGTATTTT. Its protein product is CASTPTGGPPTGTQYF. The gene calls are TRBV6-6 and TRBJ2-3; 8 bases line up with TRBD1. The CDR3 is 16 amino acids. V dropped 7 bases and J dropped 8; count of bases not matched to a gene: 17. Germline CDR1 and CDR2: MNHNY and SVGAGI (reference sequence).